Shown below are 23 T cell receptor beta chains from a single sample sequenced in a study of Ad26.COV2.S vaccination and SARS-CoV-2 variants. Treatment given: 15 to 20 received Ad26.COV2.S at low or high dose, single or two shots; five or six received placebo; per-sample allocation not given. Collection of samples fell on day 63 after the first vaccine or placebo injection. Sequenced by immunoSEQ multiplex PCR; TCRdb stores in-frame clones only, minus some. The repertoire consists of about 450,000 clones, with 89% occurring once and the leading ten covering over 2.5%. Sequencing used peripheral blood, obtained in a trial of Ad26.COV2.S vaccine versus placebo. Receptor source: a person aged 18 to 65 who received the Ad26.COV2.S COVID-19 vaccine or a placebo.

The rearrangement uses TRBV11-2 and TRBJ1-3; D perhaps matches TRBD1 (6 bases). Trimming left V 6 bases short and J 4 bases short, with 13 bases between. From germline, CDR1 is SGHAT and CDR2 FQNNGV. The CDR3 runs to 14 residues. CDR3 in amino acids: CASRPQGEGNTIYF. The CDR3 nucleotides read TGTGCCAGCAGGCCACAGGGCGAAGGAAACACCATATATTTT.

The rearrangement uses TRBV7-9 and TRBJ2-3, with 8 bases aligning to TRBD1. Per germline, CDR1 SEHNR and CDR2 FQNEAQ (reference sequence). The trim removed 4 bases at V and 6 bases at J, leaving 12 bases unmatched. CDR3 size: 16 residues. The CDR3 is CASSWGRTGLSDTQYF. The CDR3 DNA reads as TGTGCCAGCAGCTGGGGAAGGACAGGGTTAAGTGATACGCAGTATTTT. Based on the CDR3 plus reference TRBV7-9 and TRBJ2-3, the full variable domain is DTGVSQNPRHKITKRGQNVTFRCDPISEHNRLYWYRQTLGQGPEFLTYFQNEAQLEKSRLLSDRFSAERPKGSFSTLEIQRTEQGDSAMYLCASSWGRTGLSDTQYFGPGTRLTVL.

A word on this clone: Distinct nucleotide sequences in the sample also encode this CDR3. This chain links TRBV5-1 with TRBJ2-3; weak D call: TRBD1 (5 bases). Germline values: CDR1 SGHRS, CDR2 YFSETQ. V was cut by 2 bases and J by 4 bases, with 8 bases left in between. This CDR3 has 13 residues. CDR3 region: CASSFSGPDTQYF. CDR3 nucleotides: TGCGCCAGCAGCTTCTCAGGGCCAGATACGCAGTATTTT.

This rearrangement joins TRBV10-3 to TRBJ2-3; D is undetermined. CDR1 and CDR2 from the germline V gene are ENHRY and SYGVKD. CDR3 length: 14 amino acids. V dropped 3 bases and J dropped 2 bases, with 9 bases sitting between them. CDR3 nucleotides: TGTGCCATCAGTGATGAGTTCCCCACAGATACGCAGTATTTT. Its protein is CAISDEFPTDTQYF.

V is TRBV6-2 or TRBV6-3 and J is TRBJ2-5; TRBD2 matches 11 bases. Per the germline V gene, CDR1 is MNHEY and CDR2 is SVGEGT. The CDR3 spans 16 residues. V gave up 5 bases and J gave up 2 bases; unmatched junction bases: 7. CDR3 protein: CASSPRASGGQETQYF. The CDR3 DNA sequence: TGTGCCAGCAGTCCCCGGGCTAGCGGGGGGCAAGAGACCCAGTACTTC.

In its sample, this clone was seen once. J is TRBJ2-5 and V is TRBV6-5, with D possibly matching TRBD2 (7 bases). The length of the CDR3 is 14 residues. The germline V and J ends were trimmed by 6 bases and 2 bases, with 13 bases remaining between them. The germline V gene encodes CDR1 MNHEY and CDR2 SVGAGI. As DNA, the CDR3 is TGTGCCAGCAGCCGAGGGGGGGCTCAAGAGACCCAGTACTTC. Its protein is CASSRGGAQETQYF.

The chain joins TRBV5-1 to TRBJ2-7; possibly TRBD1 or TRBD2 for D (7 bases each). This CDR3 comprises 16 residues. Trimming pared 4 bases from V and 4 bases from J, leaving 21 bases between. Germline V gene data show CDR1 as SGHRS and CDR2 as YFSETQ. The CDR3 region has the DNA TGCGCCAGCAGCCGGGGAGGGGACAGAGTTTTTTACGAGCAGTACTTC. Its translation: CASSRGGDRVFYEQYF.

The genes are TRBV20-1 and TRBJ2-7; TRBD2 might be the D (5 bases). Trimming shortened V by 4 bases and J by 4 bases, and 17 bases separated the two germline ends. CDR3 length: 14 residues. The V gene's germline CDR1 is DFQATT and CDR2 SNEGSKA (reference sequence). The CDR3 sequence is CSANDGEPFYEQYF. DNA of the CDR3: TGCAGTGCTAATGACGGGGAGCCTTTTTACGAGCAGTACTTC.

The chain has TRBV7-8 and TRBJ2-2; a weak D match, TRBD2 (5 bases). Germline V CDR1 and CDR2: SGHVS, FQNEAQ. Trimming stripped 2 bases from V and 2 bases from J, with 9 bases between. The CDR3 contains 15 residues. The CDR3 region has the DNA TGTGCCAGCAGCTTACAGCGGCTAAACACCGGGGAGCTGTTTTTT. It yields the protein CASSLQRLNTGELFF.

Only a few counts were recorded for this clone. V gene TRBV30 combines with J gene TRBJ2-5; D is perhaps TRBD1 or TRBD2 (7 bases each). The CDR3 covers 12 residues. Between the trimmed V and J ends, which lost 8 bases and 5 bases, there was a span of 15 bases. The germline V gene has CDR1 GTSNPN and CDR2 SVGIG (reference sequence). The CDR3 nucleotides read TGTGCCAGCAACAGGGGAGGGGAGACCCAGTACTTC. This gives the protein CASNRGGETQYF.

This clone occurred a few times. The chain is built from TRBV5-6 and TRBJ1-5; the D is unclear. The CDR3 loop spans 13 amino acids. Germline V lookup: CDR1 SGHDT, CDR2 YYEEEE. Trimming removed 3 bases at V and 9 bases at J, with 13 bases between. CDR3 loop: CASSWDATGPQHF. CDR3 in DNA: TGTGCCAGCAGCTGGGATGCTACGGGGCCCCAGCATTTT.

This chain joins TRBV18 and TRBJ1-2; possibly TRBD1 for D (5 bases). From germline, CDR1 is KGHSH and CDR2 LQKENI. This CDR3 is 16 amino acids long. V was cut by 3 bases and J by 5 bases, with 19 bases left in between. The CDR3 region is CASSPVREGSTYGYTF. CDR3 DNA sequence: TGTGCCAGCTCACCCGTCAGGGAGGGATCGACGTATGGCTACACCTTC.

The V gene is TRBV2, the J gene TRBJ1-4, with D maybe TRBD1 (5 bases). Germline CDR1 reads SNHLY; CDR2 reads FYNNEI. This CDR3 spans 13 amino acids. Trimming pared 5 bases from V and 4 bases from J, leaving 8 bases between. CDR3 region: CASSQGFNEKLFF. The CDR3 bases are TGTGCCAGCAGTCAGGGTTTTAATGAAAAACTGTTTTTT.

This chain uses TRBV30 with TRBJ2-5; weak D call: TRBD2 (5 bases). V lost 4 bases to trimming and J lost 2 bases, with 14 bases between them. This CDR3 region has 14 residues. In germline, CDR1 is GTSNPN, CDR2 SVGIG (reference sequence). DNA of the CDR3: TGTGCCTGGAATGGAGGAGTAGTACAAGAGACCCAGTACTTC. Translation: CAWNGGVVQETQYF.

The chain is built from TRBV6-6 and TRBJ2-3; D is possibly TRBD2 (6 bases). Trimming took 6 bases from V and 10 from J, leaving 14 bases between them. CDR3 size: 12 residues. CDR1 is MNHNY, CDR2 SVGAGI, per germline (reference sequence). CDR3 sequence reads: CASSRPGVAQYF. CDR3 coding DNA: TGTGCCAGCAGCCGACCGGGGGTAGCGCAGTATTTT.

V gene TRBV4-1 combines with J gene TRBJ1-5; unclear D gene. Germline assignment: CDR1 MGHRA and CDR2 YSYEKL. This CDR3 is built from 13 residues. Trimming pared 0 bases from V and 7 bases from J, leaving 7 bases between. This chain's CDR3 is CASSQEQRQPQHF. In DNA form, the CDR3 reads TGCGCCAGCAGCCAAGAACAAAGGCAGCCCCAGCATTTT.

The CDR3 reads CASSLGRVSEKLFF. The CDR3 nucleotides read TGCGCCAGCAGTCTGGGGAGAGTGAGTGAAAAACTGTTTTTT. The V gene is TRBV5-1, the J gene TRBJ1-4; D gene uncertain. Looked up from germline, CDR1 is SGHRS and CDR2 is YFSETQ. The V gene lost 5 bases and the J gene lost 7 bases, with 15 bases spanning the gap. The CDR3 sequence is 14 residues long.

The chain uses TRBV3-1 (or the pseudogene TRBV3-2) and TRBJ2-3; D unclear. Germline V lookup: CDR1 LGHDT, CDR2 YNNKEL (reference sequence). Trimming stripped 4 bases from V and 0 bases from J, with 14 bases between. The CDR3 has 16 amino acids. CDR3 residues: CASSPHISSSTDTQYF. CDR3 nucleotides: TGTGCCAGCAGCCCCCACATTTCCTCTAGCACAGATACGCAGTATTTT.

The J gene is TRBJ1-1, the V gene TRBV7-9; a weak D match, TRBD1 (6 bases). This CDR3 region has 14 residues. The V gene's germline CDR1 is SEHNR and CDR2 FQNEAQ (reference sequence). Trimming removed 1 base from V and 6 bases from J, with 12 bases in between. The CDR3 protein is CASSLVWGRAEAFF. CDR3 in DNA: TGTGCCAGCAGCTTAGTGTGGGGGCGGGCTGAAGCTTTCTTT.

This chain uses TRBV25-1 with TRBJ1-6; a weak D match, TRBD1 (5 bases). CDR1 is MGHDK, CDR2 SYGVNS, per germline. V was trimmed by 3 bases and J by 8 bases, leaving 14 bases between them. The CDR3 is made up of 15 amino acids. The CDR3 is CASSDPTVGDSPLHF. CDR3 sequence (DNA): TGTGCCAGCAGTGACCCGACAGTGGGGGATTCACCCCTCCACTTT. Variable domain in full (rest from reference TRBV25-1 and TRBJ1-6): EADIYQTPRYLVIGTGKKITLECSQTMGHDKMYWYQQDPGMELHLIHYSYGVNSTEKGDLSSESTVSRIRTEHFPLTLESARPSHTSQYLCASSDPTVGDSPLHFGNGTRLTVT.

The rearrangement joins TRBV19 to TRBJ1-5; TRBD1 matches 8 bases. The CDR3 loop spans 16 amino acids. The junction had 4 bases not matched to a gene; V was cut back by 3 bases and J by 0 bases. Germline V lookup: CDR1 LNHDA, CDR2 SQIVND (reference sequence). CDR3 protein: CASSMGQEYSNQPQHF. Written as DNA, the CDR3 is TGTGCCAGTAGTATGGGACAGGAATATAGCAATCAGCCCCAGCATTTT.

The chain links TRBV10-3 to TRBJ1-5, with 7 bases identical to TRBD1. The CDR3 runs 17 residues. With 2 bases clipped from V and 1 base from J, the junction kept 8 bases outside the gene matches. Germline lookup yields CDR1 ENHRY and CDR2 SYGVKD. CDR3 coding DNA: TGTGCCATCAGTGAGCCTAGTGCGGGACAGAGCAATCAGCCCCAGCATTTT. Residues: CAISEPSAGQSNQPQHF.

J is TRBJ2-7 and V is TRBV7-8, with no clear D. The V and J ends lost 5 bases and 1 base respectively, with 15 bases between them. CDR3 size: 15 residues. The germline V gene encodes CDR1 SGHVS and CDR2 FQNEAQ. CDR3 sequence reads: CASSRGIGPSYEQYF. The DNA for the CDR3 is TGTGCCAGCAGCCGAGGAATAGGACCGTCCTACGAGCAGTACTTC.